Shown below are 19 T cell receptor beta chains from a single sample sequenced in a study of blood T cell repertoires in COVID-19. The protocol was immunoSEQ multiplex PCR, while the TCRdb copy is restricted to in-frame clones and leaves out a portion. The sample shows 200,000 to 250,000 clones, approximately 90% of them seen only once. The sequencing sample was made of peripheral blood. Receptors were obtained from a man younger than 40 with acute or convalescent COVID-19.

The CDR3: CASSLQGAGTEAFF. The CDR3, as DNA: TGTGCCAGCAGCTTACAGGGGGCCGGAACTGAAGCTTTCTTT. The chain couples TRBV7-3 to TRBJ1-1; TRBD1 matches 8 bases. V gave up 2 bases and J gave up 5 bases; unmatched junction bases: 4. The germline CDR1 and CDR2 sequences are SGHTA and FQGTGA. The CDR3 totals 14 residues.

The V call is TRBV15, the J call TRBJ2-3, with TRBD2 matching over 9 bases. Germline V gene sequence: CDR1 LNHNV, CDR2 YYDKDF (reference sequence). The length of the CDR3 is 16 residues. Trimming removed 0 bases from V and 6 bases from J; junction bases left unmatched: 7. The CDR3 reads CATSRDGRGGLDTQYF. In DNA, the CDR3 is TGTGCCACCAGCAGAGATGGGCGGGGGGGCTTGGATACGCAGTATTTT.

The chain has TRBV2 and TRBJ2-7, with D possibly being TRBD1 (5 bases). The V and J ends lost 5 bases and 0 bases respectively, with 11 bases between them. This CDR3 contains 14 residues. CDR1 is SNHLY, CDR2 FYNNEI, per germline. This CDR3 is CASSRTTSSYEQYF. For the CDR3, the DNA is TGTGCCAGCAGTCGGACAACGAGCTCCTACGAGCAGTACTTC.

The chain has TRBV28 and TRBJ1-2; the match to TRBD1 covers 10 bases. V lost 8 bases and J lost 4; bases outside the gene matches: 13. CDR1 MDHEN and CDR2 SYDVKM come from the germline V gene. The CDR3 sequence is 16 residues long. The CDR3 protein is CASWGTGVGSGYGYTF. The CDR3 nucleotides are TGTGCCAGCTGGGGGACAGGGGTTGGTTCAGGCTATGGCTACACCTTC.

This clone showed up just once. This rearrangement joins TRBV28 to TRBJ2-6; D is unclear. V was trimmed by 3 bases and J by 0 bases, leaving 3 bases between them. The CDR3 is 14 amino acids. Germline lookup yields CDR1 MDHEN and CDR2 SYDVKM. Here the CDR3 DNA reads TGTGCCAGCAGTTTTTACTCTGGGGCCAACGTCCTGACTTTC. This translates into CASSFYSGANVLTF.

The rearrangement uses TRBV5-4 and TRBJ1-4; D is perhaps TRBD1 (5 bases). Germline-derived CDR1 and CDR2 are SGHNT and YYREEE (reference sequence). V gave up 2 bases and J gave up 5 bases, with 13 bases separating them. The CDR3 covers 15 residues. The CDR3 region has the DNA TGTGCCAGCAGCTTTGGCAGGGCTGGGAATGAAAAACTGTTTTTT. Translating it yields CASSFGRAGNEKLFF.

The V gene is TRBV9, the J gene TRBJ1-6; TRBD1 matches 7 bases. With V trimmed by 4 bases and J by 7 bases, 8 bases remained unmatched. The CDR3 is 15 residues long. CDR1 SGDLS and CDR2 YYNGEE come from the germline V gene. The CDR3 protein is CASSPHGTDNSPLHF. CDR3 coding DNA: TGTGCCAGCAGCCCCCATGGGACAGACAATTCACCCCTCCACTTT.

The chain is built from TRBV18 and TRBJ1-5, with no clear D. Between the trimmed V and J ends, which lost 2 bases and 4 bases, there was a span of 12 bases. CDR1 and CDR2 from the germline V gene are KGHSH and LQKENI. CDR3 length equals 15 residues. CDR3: CASSPTRVFNQPQHF. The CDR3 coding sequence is TGTGCCAGCTCACCAACGAGGGTTTTTAATCAGCCCCAGCATTTT.

CDR3 sequence (DNA): TGTGCCAGTAGTTACGGGGGACAGGGTAATCAGCCCCAGCATTTT. It yields the protein CASSYGGQGNQPQHF. This chain joins TRBV19 and TRBJ1-5; 9 bases match TRBD1. V shed 5 bases and J 4 bases; nucleotides not matched to a gene: 6. Germline assignment: CDR1 LNHDA and CDR2 SQIVND (reference sequence). The CDR3 runs 15 residues.

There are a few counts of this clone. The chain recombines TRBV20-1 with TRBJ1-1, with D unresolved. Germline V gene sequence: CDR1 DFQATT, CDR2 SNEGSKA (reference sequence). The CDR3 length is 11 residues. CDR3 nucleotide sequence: TGCAGGTTAAGAGGGAACACTGAAGCTTTCTTT. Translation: CRLRGNTEAFF.

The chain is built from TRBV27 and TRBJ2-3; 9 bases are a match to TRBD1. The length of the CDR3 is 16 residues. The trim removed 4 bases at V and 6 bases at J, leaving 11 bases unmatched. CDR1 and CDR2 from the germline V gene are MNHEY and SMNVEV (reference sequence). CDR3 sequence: CASSSALGTGRDTQYF. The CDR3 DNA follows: TGTGCCAGCAGTTCAGCCCTCGGGACAGGGAGGGATACGCAGTATTTT.

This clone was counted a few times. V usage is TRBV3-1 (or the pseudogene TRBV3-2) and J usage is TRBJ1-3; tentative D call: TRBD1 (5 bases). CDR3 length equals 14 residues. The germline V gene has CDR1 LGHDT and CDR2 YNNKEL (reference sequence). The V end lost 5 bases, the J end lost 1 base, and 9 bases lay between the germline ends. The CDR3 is CASSSRASGNTIYF. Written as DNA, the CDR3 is TGTGCCAGCAGCTCCAGGGCATCTGGAAACACCATATATTTT.

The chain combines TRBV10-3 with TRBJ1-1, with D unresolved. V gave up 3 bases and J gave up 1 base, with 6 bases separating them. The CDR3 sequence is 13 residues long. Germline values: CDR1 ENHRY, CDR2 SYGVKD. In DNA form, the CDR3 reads TGTGCCATCAGTGATGGGCAGAACACTGAAGCTTTCTTT. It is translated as CAISDGQNTEAFF.

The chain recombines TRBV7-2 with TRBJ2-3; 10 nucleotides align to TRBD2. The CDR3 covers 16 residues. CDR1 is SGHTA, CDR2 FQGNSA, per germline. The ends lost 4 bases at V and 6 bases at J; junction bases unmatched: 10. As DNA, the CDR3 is TGTGCCAGCAGCTCGTTCGAATTTAGCGGGAGGGATACGCAGTATTTT. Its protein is CASSSFEFSGRDTQYF.

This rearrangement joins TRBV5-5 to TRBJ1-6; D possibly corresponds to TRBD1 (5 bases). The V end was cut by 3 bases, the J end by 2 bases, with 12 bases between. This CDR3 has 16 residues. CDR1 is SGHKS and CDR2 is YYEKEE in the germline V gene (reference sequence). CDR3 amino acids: CASSSGGTTYNSPLHF. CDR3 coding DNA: TGTGCCAGCAGCTCCGGGGGGACCACCTATAATTCACCCCTCCACTTT.

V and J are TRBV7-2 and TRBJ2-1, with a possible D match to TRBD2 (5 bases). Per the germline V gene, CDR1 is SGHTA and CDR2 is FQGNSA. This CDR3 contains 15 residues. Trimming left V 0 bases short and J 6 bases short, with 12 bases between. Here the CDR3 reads CASSLAGSGPNEQFF. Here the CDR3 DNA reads TGTGCCAGCAGCTTAGCGGGGAGCGGACCCAATGAGCAGTTCTTC.

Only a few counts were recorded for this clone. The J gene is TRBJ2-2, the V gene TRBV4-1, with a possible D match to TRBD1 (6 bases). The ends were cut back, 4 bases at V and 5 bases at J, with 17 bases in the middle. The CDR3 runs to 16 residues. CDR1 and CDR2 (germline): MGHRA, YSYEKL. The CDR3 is CASSPKDSGVTGELFF. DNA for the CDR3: TGCGCCAGCAGCCCAAAGGACTCAGGGGTGACCGGGGAGCTGTTTTTT.

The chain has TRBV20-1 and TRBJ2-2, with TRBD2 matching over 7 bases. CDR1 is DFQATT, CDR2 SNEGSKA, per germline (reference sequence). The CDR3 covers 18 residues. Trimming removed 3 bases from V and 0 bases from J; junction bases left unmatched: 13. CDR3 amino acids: CSASWGERGLANTGELFF. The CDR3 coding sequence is TGCAGTGCTAGTTGGGGCGAGCGGGGACTCGCGAACACCGGGGAGCTGTTTTTT.

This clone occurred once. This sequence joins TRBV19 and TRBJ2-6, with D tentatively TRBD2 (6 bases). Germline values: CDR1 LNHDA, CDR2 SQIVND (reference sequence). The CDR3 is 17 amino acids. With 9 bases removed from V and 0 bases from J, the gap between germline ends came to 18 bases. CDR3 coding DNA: TGTGCCAGCTCCGGGACTCACGTTAGCTCTGGGGCCAACGTCCTGACTTTC. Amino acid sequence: CASSGTHVSSGANVLTF.